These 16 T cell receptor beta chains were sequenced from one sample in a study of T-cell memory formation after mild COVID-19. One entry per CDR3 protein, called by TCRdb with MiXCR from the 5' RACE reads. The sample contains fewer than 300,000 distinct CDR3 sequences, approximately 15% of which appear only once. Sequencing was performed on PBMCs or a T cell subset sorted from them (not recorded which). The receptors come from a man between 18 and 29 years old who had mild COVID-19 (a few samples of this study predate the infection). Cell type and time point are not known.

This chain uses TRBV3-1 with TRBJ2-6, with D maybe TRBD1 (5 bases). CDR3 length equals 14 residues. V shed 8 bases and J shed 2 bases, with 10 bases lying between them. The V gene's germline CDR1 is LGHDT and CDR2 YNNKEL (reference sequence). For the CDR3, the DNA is TGTGCCAGCGGAAGGGGTCCTGGGGCCAACGTCCTGACTTTC. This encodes CASGRGPGANVLTF.

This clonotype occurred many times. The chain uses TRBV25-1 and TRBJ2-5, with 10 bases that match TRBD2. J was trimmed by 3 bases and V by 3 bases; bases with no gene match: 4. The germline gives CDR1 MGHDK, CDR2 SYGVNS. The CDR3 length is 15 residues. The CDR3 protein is CASSDSSGGEETQYF. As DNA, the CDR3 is TGTGCCAGCAGTGACTCCAGCGGGGGGGAAGAGACCCAGTACTTC.

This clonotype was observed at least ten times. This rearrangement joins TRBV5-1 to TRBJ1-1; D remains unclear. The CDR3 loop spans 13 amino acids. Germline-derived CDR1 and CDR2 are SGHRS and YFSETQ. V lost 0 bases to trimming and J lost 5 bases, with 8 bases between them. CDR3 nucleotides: TGCGCCAGCAGCTTGGCGGTGCGGACTGAAGCTTTCTTT. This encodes CASSLAVRTEAFF.

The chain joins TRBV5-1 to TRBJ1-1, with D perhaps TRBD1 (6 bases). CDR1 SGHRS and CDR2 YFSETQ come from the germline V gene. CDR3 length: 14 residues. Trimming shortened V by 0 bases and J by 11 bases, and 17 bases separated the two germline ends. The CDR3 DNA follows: TGCGCCAGCAGCTTGGAATCGGCACAGGGTACGGCTTTCTTT. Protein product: CASSLESAQGTAFF.

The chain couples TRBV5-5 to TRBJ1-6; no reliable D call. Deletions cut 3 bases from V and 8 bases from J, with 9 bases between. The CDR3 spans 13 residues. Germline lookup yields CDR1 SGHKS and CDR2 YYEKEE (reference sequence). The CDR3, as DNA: TGTGCCAGCAGCTCCCCACTGGATTCACCCCTCCACTTT. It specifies CASSSPLDSPLHF.

The CDR3 coding sequence is TGTGCCAGCTCACCAACAGGGGATTCTAACTATGGCTACACCTTC. Protein product: CASSPTGDSNYGYTF. The V gene is TRBV18, the J gene TRBJ1-2; 7 nucleotides agree with TRBD1. Germline lookup yields CDR1 KGHSH and CDR2 LQKENI. The CDR3 totals 15 residues. Trimming removed 2 bases from V and 0 bases from J; junction bases left unmatched: 3.

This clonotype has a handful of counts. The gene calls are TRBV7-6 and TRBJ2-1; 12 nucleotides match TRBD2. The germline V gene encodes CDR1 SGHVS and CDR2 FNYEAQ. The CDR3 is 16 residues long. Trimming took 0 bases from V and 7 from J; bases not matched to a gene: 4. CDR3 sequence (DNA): TGTGCCAGCAGCTTAGCGACTAGCGGGGGAGGGAATGAGCAGTTCTTC. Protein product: CASSLATSGGGNEQFF. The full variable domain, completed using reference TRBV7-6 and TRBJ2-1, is GAGVSQSPRYKVTKRGQDVALRCDPISGHVSLYWYRQALGQGPEFLTYFNYEAQQDKSGLPNDRFSAERPEGSISTLTIQRTEQRDSAMYRCASSLATSGGGNEQFFGPGTRLTVL.

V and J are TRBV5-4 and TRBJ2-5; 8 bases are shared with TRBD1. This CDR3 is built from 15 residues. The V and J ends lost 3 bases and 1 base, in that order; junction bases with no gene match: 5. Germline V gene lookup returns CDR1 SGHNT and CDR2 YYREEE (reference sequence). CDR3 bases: TGTGCCAGCAGCTCAGACAGGGGATTCCAAGAGACCCAGTACTTC. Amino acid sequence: CASSSDRGFQETQYF.

CDR3 sequence reads: CASSHIKGAGPNEQFF. CDR3 nucleotide sequence: TGTGCCAGCAGCCATATCAAGGGGGCTGGACCCAATGAGCAGTTCTTC. The chain has TRBV11-2 and TRBJ2-1; 7 nucleotides align to TRBD1. The CDR3 has 16 amino acids. The V segment lost 5 bases and the J segment 6 bases; nucleotides outside the gene matches: 13. In germline, CDR1 is SGHAT, CDR2 FQNNGV.

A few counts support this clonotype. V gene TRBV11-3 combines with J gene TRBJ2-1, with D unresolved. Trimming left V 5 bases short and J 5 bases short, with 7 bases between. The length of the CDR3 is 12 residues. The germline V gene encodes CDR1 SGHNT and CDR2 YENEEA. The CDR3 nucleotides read TGTGCCAGCAGCCACACCCACAATGAGCAGTTCTTC. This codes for CASSHTHNEQFF.

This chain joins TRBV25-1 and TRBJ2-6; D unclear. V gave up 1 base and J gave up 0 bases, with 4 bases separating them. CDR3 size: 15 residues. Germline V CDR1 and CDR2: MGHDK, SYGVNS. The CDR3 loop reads CASSESTSGANVLTF. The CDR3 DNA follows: TGTGCCAGCAGTGAATCGACCTCTGGGGCCAACGTCCTGACTTTC.

DNA for the CDR3: TGTGCCAGCAGTGGGGCAGGGGGTTCCTACGAGCAGTACGTC. Amino acids: CASSGAGGSYEQYV. The V gene is TRBV2, the J gene TRBJ2-7; 7 bases match TRBD1. Germline CDR1 and CDR2: SNHLY and FYNNEI. V lost 4 bases and J lost 1; bases outside the gene matches: 4. The CDR3 sequence is 14 residues long.

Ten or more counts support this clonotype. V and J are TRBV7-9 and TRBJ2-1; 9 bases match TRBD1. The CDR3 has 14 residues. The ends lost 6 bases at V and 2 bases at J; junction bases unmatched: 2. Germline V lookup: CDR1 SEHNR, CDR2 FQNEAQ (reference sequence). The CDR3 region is CASRRTGAYNEQFF. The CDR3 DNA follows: TGTGCCAGCAGGAGGACAGGGGCCTACAATGAGCAGTTCTTC.

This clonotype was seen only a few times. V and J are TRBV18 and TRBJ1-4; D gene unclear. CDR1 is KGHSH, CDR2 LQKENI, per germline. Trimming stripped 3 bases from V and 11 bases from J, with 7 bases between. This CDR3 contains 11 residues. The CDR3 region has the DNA TGTGCCAGCTCACCCGGGCACAAACTGTTTTTT. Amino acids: CASSPGHKLFF.

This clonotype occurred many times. The CDR3 loop is CATSDPRKGAEQFF. The CDR3 bases are TGTGCCACCAGTGACCCCCGGAAGGGGGCTGAGCAGTTCTTC. This chain joins TRBV24-1 and TRBJ2-1, with TRBD1 matching over 7 bases. V was clipped by 4 bases and J by 9 bases; unmatched bases: 8. This CDR3 spans 14 amino acids. Per germline, CDR1 KGHDR and CDR2 SFDVKD.

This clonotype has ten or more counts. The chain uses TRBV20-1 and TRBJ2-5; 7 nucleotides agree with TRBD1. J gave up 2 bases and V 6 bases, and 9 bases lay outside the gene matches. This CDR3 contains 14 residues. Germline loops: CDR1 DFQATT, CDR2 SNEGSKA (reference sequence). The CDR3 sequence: CSARIRQGQETQYF. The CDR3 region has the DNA TGCAGTGCCCGAATAAGACAGGGACAAGAGACCCAGTACTTC.